The 15 T cell receptor beta chains below were found in one sample sequenced in a study of Ad26.COV2.S vaccination and SARS-CoV-2 variants. Profiled with immunoSEQ multiplex PCR; TCRdb holds only in-frame clones, not every one. The profile shows tens of thousands of clones, 82% of them singletons. Sequenced material: peripheral blood, taken after recovery from COVID-19. The receptors shown here come from a human donor who had recovered from COVID-19.

J is TRBJ1-5 and V is TRBV28, with a weak D call TRBD1 (5 bases). The germline CDR1 and CDR2 sequences are MDHEN and SYDVKM. The CDR3 runs 16 residues. V was shortened by 3 bases and J by 2 bases, with 14 bases between the two germline ends. The CDR3 DNA is TGTGCCAGCAGTTTGGGGGGAACTTTCGGCAATCAGCCCCAGCATTTT. Protein: CASSLGGTFGNQPQHF.

The chain has TRBV7-9 and TRBJ1-1; D may be TRBD1 (5 bases). The CDR3 length is 12 residues. The germline V and J ends were trimmed by 3 bases and 8 bases, with 10 bases remaining between them. The V gene's germline CDR1 is SEHNR and CDR2 FQNEAQ (reference sequence). The DNA of the CDR3 is TGTGCCAGCAGCTTCTCCGGGGCGGAAGCTTTCTTT. It is translated as CASSFSGAEAFF.

The V and J genes are TRBV28 and TRBJ1-1; no clear D gene. Germline CDR1 reads MDHEN; CDR2 reads SYDVKM. The ends were cut back, 2 bases at V and 7 bases at J, with 17 bases in the middle. This CDR3 has 15 amino acids. CDR3 DNA sequence: TGTGCCAGCAGTTTAGGGTCGTTGGCCAGGATTGAAGCTTTCTTT. Protein product: CASSLGSLARIEAFF.

The gene calls are TRBV24-1 and TRBJ2-2; 7 bases are shared with TRBD1. The J segment lost 5 bases and the V segment lost 3 bases, leaving 8 bases of the junction unmatched. Germline CDR1 is KGHDR and CDR2 is SFDVKD. This CDR3 has 16 residues. CDR3 sequence (DNA): TGTGCCACCAGTGATCTGAAAAGGGGACAGACCGGGGAGCTGTTTTTT. Translated: CATSDLKRGQTGELFF.

CDR3: CASIPTPLGGYTF. Here the CDR3 DNA reads TGTGCCAGCATCCCAACCCCATTGGGTGGCTACACCTTC. The rearrangement links TRBV28 to TRBJ1-2; D gene ambiguous. This CDR3 is 13 amino acids long. The ends were cut back, 7 bases at V and 7 bases at J, with 16 bases in the middle. Germline V gives CDR1 MDHEN, CDR2 SYDVKM.

The rearrangement uses TRBV9 and TRBJ1-2; D gene uncertain. Germline CDR1 is SGDLS and CDR2 is YYNGEE. This CDR3 contains 14 residues. Trimming took off 0 bases at V and 7 bases at J, with 13 bases between the two ends. The CDR3 spells CASSVVLDFSGYTF. In DNA form, the CDR3 reads TGTGCCAGCAGCGTAGTACTGGATTTTAGTGGCTACACCTTC.

The V gene is TRBV7-7, the J gene TRBJ2-1; TRBD1 aligns across 11 bases. The ends lost 5 bases at V and 4 bases at J; junction bases unmatched: 4. Germline CDR1 SSHAT, CDR2 FNYEAQ (reference sequence). The CDR3 runs 15 residues. The CDR3 region is CASSLDRGLYNEQFF. In DNA, the CDR3 is TGTGCCAGCAGCCTGGACAGGGGGCTTTACAATGAGCAGTTCTTC.

V gene TRBV14 combines with J gene TRBJ1-2; D may be TRBD1 (6 bases). Trimming stripped 4 bases from V and 6 bases from J, with 18 bases between. CDR1 and CDR2 (germline): SGHDN, FVKESK. The CDR3 extends over 15 amino acids. The CDR3, as DNA: TGTGCCAGCAGCCCCCTTGGGACAAGGTCGGATGGCTACACCTTC. It codes for CASSPLGTRSDGYTF.

V and J are TRBV6-6 and TRBJ2-1; 9 bases agree with TRBD1. J lost 5 bases, V lost 0 bases, and 2 bases had no gene match. Looked up from germline, CDR1 is MNHNY and CDR2 is SVGAGI (reference sequence). The CDR3 is made up of 15 amino acids. This CDR3 is CASSYSRTGDNEQFF. As DNA, the CDR3 is TGTGCCAGCAGTTACTCCCGGACAGGGGACAATGAGCAGTTCTTC.

This clone has a single count. V and J are TRBV19 and TRBJ2-7, with D possibly TRBD2 on 6 matching bases. The V gene's germline CDR1 is LNHDA and CDR2 SQIVND (reference sequence). The CDR3 length is 15 residues. V was cut by 4 bases and J by 0 bases, with 13 bases left in between. The DNA of the CDR3 is TGTGCCAGTAGTAGGAGGGGAGATAGCTCCTACGAGCAGTACTTC. This translates into CASSRRGDSSYEQYF.

In this sample, this clone turned up once. The chain has TRBV27 and TRBJ2-1; TRBD2 might be the D (6 bases). V was trimmed by 0 bases and J by 4 bases, leaving 10 bases between them. This CDR3 comprises 15 residues. Per germline, CDR1 MNHEY and CDR2 SMNVEV (reference sequence). The CDR3 protein is CASSLSALAYNEQFF. The CDR3 coding sequence is TGTGCCAGCAGTTTATCGGCTCTAGCGTACAATGAGCAGTTCTTC.

This chain links TRBV7-9 with TRBJ1-2; tentatively, D is TRBD1 (6 bases). This CDR3 is built from 15 residues. Germline CDR1 reads SEHNR; CDR2 reads FQNEAQ (reference sequence). V was clipped by 5 bases and J by 6 bases, with 19 bases between them. In DNA, the CDR3 is TGTGCCAGCAGCCACCACACCAGGGGCGCGAATGGCTACACCTTC. It specifies CASSHHTRGANGYTF.

This clone appeared a single time. The rearrangement links TRBV19 to TRBJ1-3; TRBD1 is a possible D gene (5 bases). The germline V gene encodes CDR1 LNHDA and CDR2 SQIVND (reference sequence). Trimming took off 9 bases at V and 0 bases at J, with 9 bases between the two ends. This CDR3 is built from 13 residues. Here the CDR3 reads CASRQISGNTIYF. The CDR3 coding sequence is TGTGCCAGCCGACAGATCTCTGGAAACACCATATATTTT.

The rearrangement links TRBV3-1 (or the pseudogene TRBV3-2) to TRBJ1-2, with D possibly being TRBD1 (5 bases). The germline CDR1 and CDR2 sequences are LGHDT and YNNKEL (reference sequence). Trimming removed 1 base from V and 0 bases from J, with 33 bases in between. CDR3 length: 23 residues. In DNA form, the CDR3 reads TGTGCCAGCAGCCAAGCGCGGTATAATCTGGACACGGTGGCGTCAAAAGCTAACTATGGCTACACCTTC. This translates into CASSQARYNLDTVASKANYGYTF.

This chain links TRBV9 with TRBJ2-7; D remains ambiguous. Per the germline V gene, CDR1 is SGDLS and CDR2 is YYNGEE. The CDR3 has 14 amino acids. Trimming removed 3 bases from V and 6 bases from J, with 16 bases in between. CDR3 residues: CASSAPSTPLEQYF. CDR3 sequence (DNA): TGTGCCAGCAGCGCTCCTTCCACACCCCTCGAGCAGTACTTC.